The T cell receptor (beta chain) described here comes from a study of blood T cell repertoires in COVID-19 (TCRdb year 2020). Background for the entire study: Samples covering the acute and convalescent phases of COVID-19 were provided by collaborators in the United States, Italy and Spain. The repertoires were made available in a free public database intended to serve as a resource for research on the immune response to SARS-CoV-2. Where available, HLA class I and class II types were obtained from metadata supplied by the sample provider rather than from assay-based typing. Subjects who had been exposed to COVID-19, were actively infected with it, or had recovered from it provided the deeply sampled blood TCRbeta repertoires that made up the dataset. The samples were drawn from the first 160 participants of the ongoing ImmuneRACE study and from 1,254 subjects provided by 6 global collaborators. The material from the prospective study consisted of cDNA or gDNA derived from T cells, B-cell-depleted T cells, or PBMCs. The sample metadata nearly always contained a de-identified subject ID, COVID-19 status, age in years and sex. Broad study findings and their caveats: The amount of clinical and demographic metadata varied by source and participant and was provided uncurated.

TCRbeta CDR3 regions were amplified from genomic DNA by means of the immunoSEQ Assay, a bias-controlled multiplex PCR. On the study's bioinformatics: The number of nucleated cells in each sample was estimated from the amplification of reference gene primers within the assay. To quantify the absolute abundance of each unique TCRbeta CDR3 rearrangement, sequence reads were collapsed and filtered. For each sample, productive Simpson clonality was calculated by taking the square root of Simpson's diversity index across productive rearrangements. TCRdb re-hosts the immuneACCESS table, in-frame sequences only. Its copies lack some clones; in the studies checked, an unresolved V gene accounts for under half of them, and the cause for the rest is not known. Clone size and V and J calls were adopted from that table, with D and trimming inferred from the DNA. This sample gives 90,000 to 100,000 clones in total; about 81% of them show up just once. The top ten clones comprise around 4% of the sample.

In the case of this clone: Its antigen specificity is not known. Base qualities are not provided; no much larger clone lies one nucleotide away.

From the germline V gene, CDR1 is SGDLS and CDR2 is YYNGEE. V trim: 3 bases; J trim: 1 base; unmatched bases: 6. The CDR3 numbers 15 residues from cysteine through phenylalanine. Only the CDR3 portion is preserved as DNA: 45 bases, with reading frame beginning at the first base. Collaborating institutions collected whole blood in K2EDTA tubes following their own protocols. For TCRbeta analysis, collaborators shipped samples as frozen whole blood, isolated PBMCs, or DNA extracted from either of those sample types. The sequencing input was peripheral blood. This TCR was sampled from a man in his 60s with acute or convalescent COVID-19. The rearranged chain carries TRBV9 and TRBJ1-1; 7 nucleotides in the junction match TRBD1. Read as DNA, the sequence is TGTGCCAGCAGCGCTGGGACAGTCCAGAACACTGAAGCTTTCTTT. This translates into CASSAGTVQNTEAFF.